This T cell receptor (beta chain) was captured by sequencing in a study of cytomegalovirus exposure and HLA in healthy donors. As regards this clone: What it binds is unknown.

PCR used 60 Vbeta primers and 13 Jbeta primers. Assay used: immunoSEQ multiplex PCR; TCRdb lists only in-frame clones, some missing. This table lists about 160,000 clones. CDR1 is MNHEY and CDR2 is SVGAGI in the germline V gene. V shed 2 bases and J shed 6 bases, with 2 bases lying between them. This CDR3 contains 11 residues. Study-level results: An apparent linkage of common viral pathogens to several of the most significant clusters emerged in a later analysis.

The sample consisted of PBMCs. The chain recombines TRBV6-5 with TRBJ1-5; D call uncertain. The sequence was collected from a man aged 25 to 40 in good health and CMV-seronegative. The CDR3 nucleotides are TGTGCCAGCAGTTACCGTCAGCCCCAGCATTTT. It codes for CASSYRQPQHF.